The clone carrying this T cell receptor (beta chain) was seen once. Recovery among Cohort 3 donors was established by two negative PCRs, clearance, or symptom resolution. The sample belongs to a study of blood T cell repertoires in COVID-19. The CDR3 is 18 residues long. Germline trimming cut 2 bases from V and 4 bases from J; bases unmatched to any gene: 16. Germline assignment: CDR1 SGHRS and CDR2 YFSETQ. Produced via immunoSEQ multiplex PCR; TCRdb's table is partial and in-frame only. The table lists roughly 250,000 clones, 70% to 90% of them singletons. This clonotype was obtained from a woman in her forties or fifties who had recovered from COVID-19. The sample was PBMCs or T cells enriched from blood (not recorded which). The chain links TRBV5-1 to TRBJ2-3; TRBD2 aligns across 7 bases. This CDR3 is CASSFPVYPTSNSDTQYF. The CDR3 DNA reads TGCGCCAGCAGCTTCCCAGTATACCCGACTAGCAATTCAGATACGCAGTATTTT.